The 2 T cell receptor beta chains listed next were all sequenced from one sample in a study of blood T cell repertoires in COVID-19. Method: immunoSEQ multiplex PCR; TCRdb's copy keeps in-frame clones and lacks some. The repertoire holds fewer than 150,000 clones, with about 78% as singletons. Sequences were obtained from peripheral blood. Receptors originate from a man aged 55-75 years who had recovered from COVID-19.

The V gene is TRBV19, the J gene TRBJ1-5; D might be TRBD1 (5 bases). Per the germline V gene, CDR1 is LNHDA and CDR2 is SQIVND (reference sequence). V dropped 3 bases and J dropped 5 bases, with 14 bases sitting between them. The CDR3 runs to 15 residues. The CDR3 DNA sequence: TGTGCCAGTAGTATGCGTTCAGGGCAGGATCAGCCCCAGCATTTT. Translating it yields CASSMRSGQDQPQHF. Looking up the rest from reference TRBV19 and TRBJ1-5 gives the full variable domain: DGGITQSPKYLFRKEGQNVTLSCEQNLNHDAMYWYRQDPGQGLRLIYYSQIVNDFQKGDIAEGYSVSREKKESFPLTVTSAQKNPTAFYLCASSMRSGQDQPQHFGDGTRLSIL.

This chain uses TRBV19 with TRBJ1-6; perhaps TRBD1 as D (6 bases). The CDR3 runs to 13 residues. V was clipped by 6 bases and J by 4 bases, with 7 bases between them. The germline V gene has CDR1 LNHDA and CDR2 SQIVND (reference sequence). DNA for the CDR3: TGTGCCAGTAGAACAGGGTATAATTCACCCCTCCACTTT. Translated, it gives CASRTGYNSPLHF.